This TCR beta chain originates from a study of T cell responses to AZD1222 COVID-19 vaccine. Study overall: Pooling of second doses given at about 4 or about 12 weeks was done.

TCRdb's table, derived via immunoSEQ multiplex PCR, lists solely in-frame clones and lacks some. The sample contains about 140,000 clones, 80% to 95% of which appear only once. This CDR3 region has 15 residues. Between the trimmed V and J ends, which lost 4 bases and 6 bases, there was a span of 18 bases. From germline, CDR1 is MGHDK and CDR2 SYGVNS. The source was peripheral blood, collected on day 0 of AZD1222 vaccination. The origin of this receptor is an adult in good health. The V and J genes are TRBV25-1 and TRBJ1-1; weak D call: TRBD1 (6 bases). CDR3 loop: CASSVSGGRFAEAFF. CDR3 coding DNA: TGTGCCAGCAGTGTCTCGGGGGGCCGGTTCGCTGAAGCTTTCTTT. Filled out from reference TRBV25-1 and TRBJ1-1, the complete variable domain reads EADIYQTPRYLVIGTGKKITLECSQTMGHDKMYWYQQDPGMELHLIHYSYGVNSTEKGDLSSESTVSRIRTEHFPLTLESARPSHTSQYLCASSVSGGRFAEAFFGQGTRLTVV.